This passage covers 10 T cell receptor beta chains from one sample sequenced in a study of tumor-infiltrating lymphocytes in oesophageal squamous cell carcinoma. TCRdb called the PCR reads again in MiXCR, with one record for every CDR3 protein. The sample lists 6,200 or so distinct CDR3 sequences, roughly 15% occurring once. The specimen was normal esophageal tissue next to the tumor. Source of these receptors: a male donor with esophageal squamous cell carcinoma.

The rearrangement joins TRBV28 to TRBJ1-1, with a possible D match to TRBD1 (5 bases). There are 12 residues in the CDR3. The germline V gene encodes CDR1 MDHEN and CDR2 SYDVKM. Trimming shortened V by 6 bases and J by 10 bases, and 15 bases separated the two germline ends. CDR3 region: CASSLRGGRAFF. The DNA of the CDR3 is TGTGCCAGCAGCCTAAGGGGAGGCCGAGCTTTCTTT.

This clonotype has ten or more counts. J is TRBJ2-3 and V is TRBV7-6; D is unclear. The germline V and J ends were trimmed by 0 bases and 2 bases, with 9 bases remaining between them. CDR3 length: 15 amino acids. Germline CDR1 SGHVS, CDR2 FNYEAQ. For the CDR3, the DNA is TGTGCCAGCAGCTTAGCGTGGGCTTACACAGATACGCAGTATTTT. It translates to CASSLAWAYTDTQYF.

This clonotype showed up many times. This sequence joins TRBV6-6 and TRBJ2-7, with 11 bases identical to TRBD2. With V trimmed by 0 bases and J by 2 bases, 0 bases remained unmatched. The CDR3 has 15 residues. The germline gives CDR1 MNHNY, CDR2 SVGAGI (reference sequence). The CDR3 coding sequence is TGTGCCAGCAGTTACTCTAGCGGGGGGGCCTACGAGCAGTACTTC. This codes for CASSYSSGGAYEQYF.

Notes on this clonotype: This may be a read error, as it is one base from a much larger clone. The chain carries TRBV7-9 and TRBJ2-7; a possible D gene is TRBD2 (5 bases). Trimming pared 8 bases from V and 7 bases from J, leaving 12 bases between. Germline assignment: CDR1 SEHNR and CDR2 FQNEAQ (reference sequence). The CDR3 has 11 amino acids. The CDR3 DNA is TGTGCCAGCGACTACTACAATGAGCAGTACTTC. Translating gives CASDYYNEQYF.

In this sample, this clonotype turned up many times. This rearrangement joins TRBV6-4 to TRBJ1-5; D is unresolved. The germline V and J ends were trimmed by 2 bases and 4 bases, with 6 bases remaining between them. Germline assignment: CDR1 MRHNA and CDR2 SNTAGT. The CDR3 runs 13 residues. For the CDR3, the DNA is TGTGCCAGCAGTGACAACCCAAATCAGCCCCAGCATTTT. It codes for CASSDNPNQPQHF.

This clonotype showed up many times. The chain recombines TRBV12-3 or TRBV12-4 with TRBJ1-3; D gene uncertain. The ends were cut back, 5 bases at V and 0 bases at J, with 23 bases in the middle. The CDR3 length is 19 residues. The CDR3 here is CASSLRVLSRLPSGNTIYF. The CDR3 bases are TGTGCCAGCAGTCTAAGGGTCTTGTCCAGGCTCCCCTCTGGAAACACCATATATTTT.

This clonotype was seen at least ten times. This chain uses TRBV5-6 with TRBJ2-3, with 7 nucleotides matching TRBD1. Per germline, CDR1 SGHDT and CDR2 YYEEEE. J gave up 0 bases and V 4 bases, and 5 bases lay outside the gene matches. The CDR3 contains 15 residues. The CDR3 DNA reads TGTGCCAGCAGCCTGGACAGGTATAGCACAGATACGCAGTATTTT. Translated, it gives CASSLDRYSTDTQYF.

This clonotype was recorded many times. The rearrangement links TRBV24-1 to TRBJ2-1, with D perhaps TRBD2 (6 bases). Germline CDR1 KGHDR, CDR2 SFDVKD. The CDR3 sequence is 14 residues long. The V end lost 5 bases, the J end lost 6 bases, and 13 bases lay between the germline ends. This CDR3 reads CATSGGLAPNEQFF. The CDR3 DNA reads TGTGCCACCAGTGGGGGACTGGCTCCCAATGAGCAGTTCTTC.

This clonotype was recorded many times. The chain links TRBV12-3 or TRBV12-4 to TRBJ1-1; 7 bases are a match to TRBD1. V shed 7 bases and J 5 bases; nucleotides not matched to a gene: 10. The CDR3 is 14 amino acids. This CDR3 is CASNGRQGRTEAFF. The DNA of the CDR3 is TGTGCCAGCAACGGCAGACAGGGAAGGACTGAAGCTTTCTTT.

This clonotype was detected many times. This chain uses TRBV6-1 with TRBJ2-1; tentatively, D is TRBD1 or TRBD2 (5 bases each). Germline CDR1 and CDR2: MNHNS and SASEGT. The ends were cut back, 5 bases at V and 12 bases at J, with 11 bases in the middle. CDR3 length: 11 residues. DNA of the CDR3: TGTGCCAGCAGTCCCGGGGACCCGCAGTTCTTC. It is translated as CASSPGDPQFF.